The 32 T cell receptor beta chains listed next were all sequenced from one sample in a study of CXCR3-negative and CXCR3-positive naive CD8 T cells. Overall study results and limits: Naive cells with CXCR3 showed TRB CDR3s that were more hydrophobic than those in CXCR3-negative naive cells.

All TRB cDNA libraries came from 5' RACE performed with UMI labels. TCRdb reprocessed the 5' RACE reads and reports one entry per CDR3 protein, with no DNA. The sample holds 60,000 to 70,000 distinct CDR3 sequences. These receptors' antigens are unknown. Sequencing used naive CXCR3+ CD8+ T cells from blood. Subset described: CD45RO-CCR7+CD27+CD95- naive CD8+ T cells expressing CXCR3 (TNR3+). Receptors were obtained from a human donor in good health. Some clones in this sample may be carry-over from other donors' samples.

The rearrangement joins TRBV11-3 to TRBJ2-7; there is no DNA to check the TCRdb D call of TRBD1. The germline V gene has CDR1 SGHNT and CDR2 YENEEA. This CDR3 has 12 amino acids. The CDR3 sequence is CASSWTGYEQYF. The variable domain in full, completed from reference TRBV11-3 and TRBJ2-7, reads EAGVVQSPRYKIIEKKQPVAFWCNPISGHNTLYWYLQNLGQGPELLIRYENEEAVDDSQLPKDRFSAERLKGVDSTLKIQPAELGDSAVYLCASSWTGYEQYFGPGTRLTVT.

The chain links TRBV28 to TRBJ2-6. Per germline, CDR1 MDHEN and CDR2 SYDVKM. This CDR3 is built from 13 residues. CDR3 in amino acids: CASSAAGANVLTF.

V is TRBV7-2 and J is TRBJ2-2. Germline loops: CDR1 SGHTA, CDR2 FQGNSA. The CDR3 is made up of 12 amino acids. The CDR3 region is CASSPYTGELFF.

The chain is built from TRBV29-1 and TRBJ2-7; TCRdb proposes TRBD1, but this gene call is untestable without DNA. Germline lookup yields CDR1 SQVTM and CDR2 ANQGSEA. The CDR3 contains 12 residues. CDR3 protein: CSVLGGAREQYF.

V and J are TRBV6-4 and TRBJ2-2. The germline V gene encodes CDR1 MRHNA and CDR2 SNTAGT. CDR3 length: 13 amino acids. The CDR3 here is CARSRTNTGELFF.

The J gene is TRBJ2-6, the V gene TRBV6-2 or TRBV6-3. In germline, CDR1 is MNHEY, CDR2 SVGEGT. This CDR3 contains 12 residues. The CDR3 loop reads CASSRGANVLTF.

This CDR3 is CASSPGLDPLNEQFF. J is TRBJ2-1 and V is TRBV18; without DNA, the TCRdb call of TRBD2 cannot be checked. The CDR3 extends over 15 amino acids. Germline V CDR1 and CDR2: KGHSH, LQKENI.

The gene calls are TRBV30 and TRBJ1-1. The CDR3 length is 13 residues. The V gene's germline CDR1 is GTSNPN and CDR2 SVGIG (reference sequence). This CDR3 is CAWSTYIGTEAFF.

V and J are TRBV7-9 and TRBJ1-4. The germline V gene encodes CDR1 SEHNR and CDR2 FQNEAQ (reference sequence). This CDR3 spans 11 amino acids. The CDR3: CASSPVEKLFF.

J is TRBJ2-2 and V is TRBV29-1. This CDR3 has 15 amino acids. Looked up from germline, CDR1 is SQVTM and CDR2 is ANQGSEA. The CDR3 sequence is CSVESTDANTGELFF.

The chain couples TRBV6-5 to TRBJ2-2; TCRdb selects TRBD1, and the lack of DNA leaves this call unchecked. The CDR3 runs 18 residues. Germline CDR1 is MNHEY and CDR2 is SVGAGI. CDR3 sequence reads: CASSYTNLWTANTGELFF.

The V call is TRBV3-1, the J call TRBJ1-2. Germline assignment: CDR1 LGHDT and CDR2 YNNKEL (reference sequence). The CDR3 is 14 residues long. The CDR3 spells CASSQASTFYGYTF.

This chain connects TRBV4-2 to TRBJ2-2. The germline V gene has CDR1 LGHNA and CDR2 YNFKEQ. This CDR3 spans 13 amino acids. The CDR3 reads CASSQGLFGELFF.

The V and J genes are TRBV6-5 and TRBJ2-7. The CDR3 contains 16 residues. The germline V gene has CDR1 MNHEY and CDR2 SVGAGI. This CDR3 is CASSYNPGLVQYEQYF.

This chain uses TRBV5-1 with TRBJ2-1; TCRdb selects TRBD2, and the lack of DNA leaves this call unchecked. The length of the CDR3 is 11 residues. In germline, CDR1 is SGHRS, CDR2 YFSETQ. The CDR3 sequence: CASSVSPEQFF.

The chain is built from TRBV7-6 and TRBJ1-2; TCRdb designates TRBD1, a call that cannot be tested without DNA. Germline CDR1 is SGHVS and CDR2 is FNYEAQ. The CDR3 is 16 amino acids. CDR3 region: CASSPDRGQANYGYTF.

V is TRBV13 and J is TRBJ2-7. CDR1 is PRHDT, CDR2 FYEKMQ, per germline (reference sequence). The CDR3 has 12 residues. The CDR3 sequence is CASSQSSYEQYF.

This chain uses TRBV9 with TRBJ2-5; TCRdb designates TRBD2, a call that cannot be tested without DNA. There are 15 residues in the CDR3. Germline CDR1 reads SGDLS; CDR2 reads YYNGEE. CDR3 amino acids: CASSWGRTSEETQYF.

V usage is TRBV9 and J usage is TRBJ2-2; TCRdb selects TRBD1, and the lack of DNA leaves this call unchecked. Germline CDR1 reads SGDLS; CDR2 reads YYNGEE. The CDR3 consists of 17 residues. The CDR3 sequence: CASSTDIDNLDTGELFF.

This rearrangement joins TRBV7-9 to TRBJ1-5. In germline, CDR1 is SEHNR, CDR2 FQNEAQ (reference sequence). The CDR3 totals 12 residues. CDR3 residues: CASRHGSQPQHF. Supplemented by reference TRBV7-9 and TRBJ1-5, the full variable domain reads DTGVSQNPRHKITKRGQNVTFRCDPISEHNRLYWYRQTLGQGPEFLTYFQNEAQLEKSRLLSDRFSAERPKGSFSTLEIQRTEQGDSAMYLCASRHGSQPQHFGDGTRLSIL.

V gene TRBV14 combines with J gene TRBJ2-3; TCRdb calls TRBD2, which cannot be checked without DNA. Germline V lookup: CDR1 SGHDN, CDR2 FVKESK. The length of the CDR3 is 16 residues. The CDR3 reads CASSSQSGGPTDTQYF.

The chain combines TRBV7-9 with TRBJ2-7; the TCRdb call, TRBD1, lacks DNA for checking. The CDR3 is 14 residues long. Per the germline V gene, CDR1 is SEHNR and CDR2 is FQNEAQ (reference sequence). The CDR3 protein is CASSFGGGVYEQYF.

This chain links TRBV2 with TRBJ2-2; checking the TCRdb D call of TRBD1 is not possible without DNA. The CDR3 covers 18 residues. Germline CDR1 and CDR2: SNHLY and FYNNEI. CDR3 loop: CASSGSGGKTPNTGELFF. Filled out from reference TRBV2 and TRBJ2-2, the complete variable domain reads EPEVTQTPSHQVTQMGQEVILRCVPISNHLYFYWYRQILGQKVEFLVSFYNNEISEKSEIFDDQFSVERPDGSNFTLKIRSTKLEDSAMYFCASSGSGGKTPNTGELFFGEGSRLTVL.

V gene TRBV2 combines with J gene TRBJ2-1. This CDR3 has 12 amino acids. Looked up from germline, CDR1 is SNHLY and CDR2 is FYNNEI. This CDR3 is CASSGGVLEQFF.

V and J are TRBV4-3 and TRBJ2-1; absent DNA, TCRdb's TRBD1 call cannot be checked. The CDR3 consists of 18 residues. Germline loops: CDR1 LGHNA, CDR2 YSLEER. CDR3 residues: CASSQDRVTGGDYNEQFF.

V is TRBV6-5 and J is TRBJ2-1; no DNA is available, so the TRBD2 call from TCRdb remains unchecked. The CDR3 runs to 21 residues. Germline assignment: CDR1 MNHEY and CDR2 SVGAGI. Here the CDR3 reads CASSYSTSGGHHSISGDEQFF.

The chain couples TRBV9 to TRBJ2-3; TCRdb picks TRBD1, but there is no DNA to check that call. The CDR3 extends over 14 amino acids. The germline CDR1 and CDR2 sequences are SGDLS and YYNGEE. The CDR3 is CASSAGASTDTQYF.

The CDR3 protein is CASSSPGNTEAFF. This chain connects TRBV7-9 to TRBJ1-1. The germline gives CDR1 SEHNR, CDR2 FQNEAQ (reference sequence). This CDR3 comprises 13 residues.

V usage is TRBV6-4 and J usage is TRBJ2-2. The CDR3 runs to 13 residues. From germline, CDR1 is MRHNA and CDR2 SNTAGT. The CDR3 sequence is CASSDTNTGELFF.

CDR3 in amino acids: CASNGMLTGELFF. V gene TRBV19 combines with J gene TRBJ2-2; absent DNA, TCRdb's TRBD1 call cannot be checked. Germline CDR1 is LNHDA and CDR2 is SQIVND (reference sequence). The CDR3 length is 13 residues. The full variable domain, completed using reference TRBV19 and TRBJ2-2, is DGGITQSPKYLFRKEGQNVTLSCEQNLNHDAMYWYRQDPGQGLRLIYYSQIVNDFQKGDIAEGYSVSREKKESFPLTVTSAQKNPTAFYLCASNGMLTGELFFGEGSRLTVL.

V is TRBV20-1 and J is TRBJ2-7; TCRdb's D gene call, TRBD2, goes unchecked for lack of DNA. Germline CDR1 is DFQATT and CDR2 is SNEGSKA (reference sequence). The CDR3 is 15 residues long. This CDR3 is CSARDIFSGTYEQYF.

This chain connects TRBV7-8 to TRBJ2-7; the TCRdb D gene call, TRBD1, has no DNA to confirm it. Germline CDR1 reads SGHVS; CDR2 reads FQNEAQ. The CDR3 has 14 residues. CDR3 sequence: CASRPGQGFVEQYF. Full variable domain (remainder filled in from reference TRBV7-8 and TRBJ2-7): GAGVSQSPRYKVAKRGQDVALRCDPISGHVSLFWYQQALGQGPEFLTYFQNEAQLDKSGLPSDRFFAERPEGSVSTLKIQRTQQEDSAVYLCASRPGQGFVEQYFGPGTRLTVT.